What follows are 3 T cell receptor beta chains derived from one specimen sequenced in a study of T cell repertoires in cytomegalovirus infection. TCRdb passed the reads through MiXCR, listing each CDR3 protein once. The sample lists over 90,000 distinct CDR3 sequences; approximately 15% were seen once. The sample comprised PBMCs. These receptors all come from a human donor in good health (CMV status not recorded). Some clones in this sample may be carry-over from other donors' samples.

This chain joins TRBV5-1 and TRBJ1-1, with no clear D. Germline V lookup: CDR1 SGHRS, CDR2 YFSETQ. V lost 0 bases and J lost 0, with 9 bases in between. This CDR3 has 15 amino acids. The CDR3 loop reads CASSLEAGLNTEAFF. The CDR3 DNA reads TGCGCCAGCAGCTTGGAGGCAGGTTTGAACACTGAAGCTTTCTTT.

This clonotype has just a few counts. The chain recombines TRBV7-2 with TRBJ2-3; D remains unclear. The germline V gene has CDR1 SGHTA and CDR2 FQGNSA. CDR3 length: 16 amino acids. V was clipped by 0 bases and J by 1 base, with 11 bases between them. In nucleotides, the CDR3 is TGTGCCAGCAGCTTAGCAATGGCAGCAGGCACAGATACGCAGTATTTT. This translates into CASSLAMAAGTDTQYF.

Ten or more counts support this clonotype. V gene TRBV7-2 combines with J gene TRBJ2-1; possibly TRBD1 or TRBD2 for D (5 bases each). V was cut by 7 bases and J by 7 bases, with 17 bases left in between. This CDR3 contains 14 residues. Germline CDR1 reads SGHTA; CDR2 reads FQGNSA. The CDR3 sequence: CASTRTGQPNEQFF. CDR3 DNA: TGTGCCAGCACCCGTACGGGGCAACCTAATGAGCAGTTCTTC.